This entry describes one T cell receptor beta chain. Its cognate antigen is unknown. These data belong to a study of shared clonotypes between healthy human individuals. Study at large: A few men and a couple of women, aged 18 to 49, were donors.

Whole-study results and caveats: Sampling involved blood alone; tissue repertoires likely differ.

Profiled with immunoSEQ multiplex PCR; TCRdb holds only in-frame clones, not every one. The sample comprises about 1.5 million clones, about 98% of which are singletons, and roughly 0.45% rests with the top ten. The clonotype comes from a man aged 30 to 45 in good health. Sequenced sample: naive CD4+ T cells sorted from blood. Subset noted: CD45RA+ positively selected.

The CDR3 DNA reads as TGTGCCAGCACTGGGGAAAGGGCCTCCGAGCAGTACTTC. Translation gives CASTGERASEQYF. The V gene is TRBV2, the J gene TRBJ2-7; D is uncertain. Germline loops: CDR1 SNHLY, CDR2 FYNNEI. Trimming took off 7 bases at V and 6 bases at J, with 16 bases between the two ends. The CDR3 sequence is 13 residues long.